One and the same sample provided the 17 T cell receptor beta chains below, sequenced in a study of cytomegalovirus exposure and HLA in healthy donors. PCR was performed using 60 Vbeta and 13 Jbeta primers. Clones were sequenced by immunoSEQ multiplex PCR, and TCRdb holds only the in-frame ones, with some missing. The sample includes about 57,000 clones, around 80% of them seen just once. Sequenced input: PBMCs. The receptors come from a woman in her twenties or thirties in good health and CMV-seronegative.

This clone was observed a few times. The chain is built from TRBV7-3 and TRBJ2-2; D is undetermined. Per germline, CDR1 SGHTA and CDR2 FQGTGA. V was cut by 1 base and J by 6 bases, with 12 bases left in between. This CDR3 comprises 15 residues. Here the CDR3 DNA reads TGTGCCAGCAGCTTAAATTCGGCGGTTGCCGGGGAGCTGTTTTTT. Translating gives CASSLNSAVAGELFF.

The gene calls are TRBV4-2 and TRBJ2-1, with TRBD2 matching over 7 bases. CDR3 length: 15 amino acids. With 1 base clipped from V and 5 bases from J, the junction kept 5 bases outside the gene matches. Germline V gene sequence: CDR1 LGHNA, CDR2 YNFKEQ. The CDR3 here is CASSQVEGGHNEQFF. CDR3 bases: TGTGCCAGCAGCCAAGTGGAGGGAGGGCACAATGAGCAGTTCTTC.

This chain uses TRBV7-3 with TRBJ1-1; 8 bases are a match to TRBD1. The CDR3 extends over 14 amino acids. Germline loops: CDR1 SGHTA, CDR2 FQGTGA. V trimming: 4 bases; J trimming: 5 bases; junction bases outside the gene matches: 6. The CDR3 sequence is CASSSTGGQTEAFF. The CDR3 nucleotides read TGTGCCAGCAGCTCCACAGGGGGACAGACTGAAGCTTTCTTT. Looking up the rest from reference TRBV7-3 and TRBJ1-1 gives the full variable domain: GAGVSQTPSNKVTEKGKYVELRCDPISGHTALYWYRQSLGQGPEFLIYFQGTGAADDSGLPNDRFFAVRPEGSVSTLKIQRTERGDSAVYLCASSSTGGQTEAFFGQGTRLTVV.

The chain couples TRBV5-1 to TRBJ2-7; 7 positions agree with TRBD1. Germline values: CDR1 SGHRS, CDR2 YFSETQ. Unmatched junction bases numbered 7, after V lost 4 bases and J lost 3 bases. The CDR3 runs to 14 residues. CDR3 sequence: CASSPRGQIYEQYF. CDR3 nucleotide sequence: TGCGCCAGCAGCCCGAGGGGACAGATCTACGAGCAGTACTTC.

A remark on this clone: Germline and junction disagree at one end, which may indicate a read error. Other DNA sequences from this sample encode an identical CDR3 as well. The rearrangement links TRBV11-3 to TRBJ2-3, with 13 bases identical to TRBD2. CDR3 length equals 17 residues. Germline V gene sequence: CDR1 SGHNT, CDR2 YENEEA. The CDR3 bases are TGCGCCAGCAGCCTTGGCGCGACTAGCGGGAGGTGGGATACGCAGTATTTT. Protein sequence: CASSLGATSGRWDTQYF.

The genes are TRBV7-6 and TRBJ2-5, with D possibly TRBD2 on 6 matching bases. V was clipped by 1 base and J by 9 bases, with 21 bases between them. There are 16 residues in the CDR3. CDR1 and CDR2 (germline): SGHVS, FNYEAQ. CDR3 protein: CASSLVAGLAPGAQYF. DNA for the CDR3: TGTGCCAGCAGCTTAGTTGCGGGACTCGCTCCGGGGGCCCAGTACTTC.

The chain links TRBV15 to TRBJ1-3; no definite D call. Trimming took 5 bases from V and 7 from J, leaving 12 bases between them. From germline, CDR1 is LNHNV and CDR2 YYDKDF (reference sequence). The CDR3 has 13 residues. In DNA, the CDR3 is TGTGCCACCAGCCTAGGCCAGACCAACACCATATATTTT. Protein sequence: CATSLGQTNTIYF.

This chain joins TRBV7-2 and TRBJ2-1; possible D gene TRBD2, 5 bases. Germline CDR1 reads SGHTA; CDR2 reads FQGNSA. V lost 4 bases and J 5 bases, leaving 15 bases between the germline ends. The length of the CDR3 is 15 residues. CDR3 protein: CASSSTGITNNEQFF. Written as DNA, the CDR3 is TGTGCCAGCAGCTCGACCGGGATTACGAACAATGAGCAGTTCTTC.

This rearrangement joins TRBV7-9 to TRBJ1-2; 12 nucleotides align to TRBD1. Trimming took 2 bases from V and 7 from J; bases not matched to a gene: 8. CDR3 length: 16 residues. Germline lookup yields CDR1 SEHNR and CDR2 FQNEAQ (reference sequence). Here the CDR3 reads CASSLHGTGGAGGYTF. The CDR3 DNA sequence: TGTGCCAGCAGCTTACACGGGACAGGGGGCGCGGGTGGCTACACCTTC.

This chain links TRBV9 with TRBJ1-2, with TRBD1 identical over 7 bases. V was pared by 2 bases and J by 7 bases, with 14 bases of the junction left unmatched. Germline V gene sequence: CDR1 SGDLS, CDR2 YYNGEE. The length of the CDR3 is 16 residues. CDR3 sequence (DNA): TGTGCCAGCAGCGTTACTTCGACAGGGTGGTCGGGTGGCTACACCTTC. The encoded protein is CASSVTSTGWSGGYTF.

The rearrangement joins TRBV6-5 to TRBJ1-6; D is ambiguous. Germline CDR1 MNHEY, CDR2 SVGAGI. The CDR3 is 13 residues long. V lost 2 bases and J 16 bases, leaving 15 bases between the germline ends. CDR3 sequence: CASSYPSPRVLHF. The CDR3 DNA reads as TGTGCCAGCAGTTACCCCTCTCCCCGGGTGCTCCACTTT.

This clone occurred once. The CDR3: CASSTSGADNEKLFF. The DNA for the CDR3 is TGTGCCAGCAGTACCTCAGGGGCTGATAATGAAAAACTGTTTTTT. V gene TRBV9 combines with J gene TRBJ1-4, with D perhaps matching TRBD1 (6 bases). Trimming shortened V by 5 bases and J by 4 bases, and 15 bases separated the two germline ends. CDR3 length: 15 residues. CDR1 and CDR2 (germline): SGDLS, YYNGEE. Full variable domain (rest looked up from reference TRBV9 and TRBJ1-4): DSGVTQTPKHLITATGQRVTLRCSPRSGDLSVYWYQQSLDQGLQFLIQYYNGEERAKGNILERFSAQQFPDLHSELNLSSLELGDSALYFCASSTSGADNEKLFFGSGTQLSVL.

The chain uses TRBV9 and TRBJ1-1, with D hard to call. With 0 bases removed from V and 1 base from J, the gap between germline ends came to 10 bases. The CDR3 consists of 15 residues. Germline V lookup: CDR1 SGDLS, CDR2 YYNGEE. The DNA of the CDR3 is TGTGCCAGCAGCGTAGGGTCCGAGCAGAACACTGAAGCTTTCTTT. Translating gives CASSVGSEQNTEAFF.

This clone was seen a handful of times. The chain has TRBV7-2 and TRBJ2-7, with D tentatively TRBD1 (6 bases). This CDR3 has 14 residues. V was clipped by 0 bases and J by 7 bases, with 13 bases between them. Per germline, CDR1 SGHTA and CDR2 FQGNSA. DNA for the CDR3: TGTGCCAGCAGCTTAGCGTGCAGGGGACGTGAGCAGTACGTC. Protein product: CASSLACRGREQYV.

This chain links TRBV7-2 with TRBJ2-1; D perhaps matches TRBD2 (7 bases). V was trimmed by 0 bases and J by 2 bases, leaving 11 bases between them. The length of the CDR3 is 16 residues. From germline, CDR1 is SGHTA and CDR2 FQGNSA. The CDR3, as DNA: TGTGCCAGCAGCTTAGCTGGGGGGGCAACCTACAATGAGCAGTTCTTC. Amino acid sequence: CASSLAGGATYNEQFF.

The chain recombines TRBV5-4 with TRBJ2-3; the match to TRBD2 covers 8 bases. CDR3 size: 15 residues. Germline CDR1 SGHNT, CDR2 YYREEE (reference sequence). The trim removed 1 base at V and 3 bases at J, leaving 4 bases unmatched. CDR3 amino acids: CASSLRPSGTDTQYF. The CDR3 DNA reads as TGTGCCAGCAGCTTGCGGCCTAGCGGGACAGATACGCAGTATTTT.

The chain carries TRBV4-3 and TRBJ1-1; possible D gene TRBD1, 5 bases. The V end lost 0 bases, the J end lost 0 bases, and 8 bases lay between the germline ends. This CDR3 has 15 amino acids. CDR1 and CDR2 (germline): LGHNA, YSLEER. The CDR3 here is CASSQDTGLNTEAFF. CDR3 bases: TGCGCCAGCAGCCAAGATACAGGATTGAACACTGAAGCTTTCTTT.